The clone carrying this T cell receptor beta chain was observed a few times. The data belong to a study of blood T cell repertoires in COVID-19. At the level of the study: Researchers got acute and convalescent COVID-19 samples from the United States, Italy and Spain. PBMCs, B-cell-depleted T cells, or T cells provided the cDNA or gDNA that made up the material.

The germline V gene has CDR1 KGHSH and CDR2 LQKENI. CDR3 length equals 17 residues. V was trimmed by 0 bases and J by 5 bases, leaving 14 bases between them. Original analysis: Scientists estimated how many nucleated cells there were by amplifying reference gene primers. The method was immunoSEQ multiplex PCR; TCRdb's version includes in-frame clones alone and lacks a portion of them. The DNA was the basis for D and trimming; V, J and clone size are from that table. The table lists approximately 97,000 clones, around 84% of them singletons, with 4% to 5.5% in the top ten. J is TRBJ1-6 and V is TRBV18, with no clear D. The specimen was peripheral blood. This TCR was sampled from a human donor in a cohort sampled during active COVID-19. The CDR3 reads CASSPPSSRGDNSPLHF. In DNA form, the CDR3 reads TGTGCCAGCTCACCACCGTCTTCACGGGGTGATAATTCACCCCTCCACTTT.